This T cell receptor beta chain was identified in a study of graft-versus-host responses after intestinal transplantation. Overall study context: Isolated intestinal, liver-intestinal, or multivisceral transplants were what recipients had. Study outcomes and limitations: Declining HvG levels early post-transplant were linked to peak circulating GvH clone levels.

CDR1 and CDR2 (germline): SGHNT, YENEEA. Trimming took 5 bases from V and 4 from J, leaving 12 bases between them. The CDR3 has 13 amino acids. A word on this clone: Its specificity is not known.

Measured with immunoSEQ multiplex PCR; TCRdb has only the in-frame clones, and not every one. The sample has about 21,000 clones, 85% to 95% seen once; the top ten hold over 40%. The material sequenced was PBMCs, taken 262 days after intestinal transplant. This chain links TRBV11-3 with TRBJ2-7; D may be TRBD1 (6 bases). The receptor was isolated from a human patient who received an intestinal transplant, so some T cells may come from the graft donor. The CDR3 region has the DNA TGTGCCAGCAGCCAGCATAGGGGGTACGAGCAGTACTTC. As protein: CASSQHRGYEQYF.